A selection of T cell receptor beta chains follows, all from one sample in a study of blood T cell repertoires in COVID-19. Using immunoSEQ multiplex PCR, the repertoire was profiled, and TCRdb retains in-frame clones only, with some absent. The profile shows under 150,000 clones, roughly 84% of them singletons. Sequencing was done on a sample of peripheral blood. The receptors here all came from a woman aged 70-85 years who had recovered from COVID-19. Each CDR3 is given with its conserved first and last residue. The D gene is left open where the match is weak.

16	TRBV30	NA	TRBJ2-1	TGTGCCTGGAGTTCGGGGCAAGGAGGGGGCATGAATGAGCAGTTCTTC	CAWSSGQGGGMNEQFF
15	TRBV7-8	TRBD1	TRBJ2-1	TGTGCCAGCAGCTTTCAGGGGGTCCCCTACAATGAGCAGTTCTTC	CASSFQGVPYNEQFF
11	TRBV5-1	NA	TRBJ2-3	TGCGCCAGCTATGACACGTATACGCAGTATTTT	CASYDTYTQYF
15	TRBV28	NA	TRBJ1-4	TGTGCCAGCAGTTTATGGGGCGCAACTAATGAAAAACTGTTTTTT	CASSLWGATNEKLFF
16	TRBV18	NA	TRBJ2-5	TGTGCCAGCTCACCCCTAAACTCAGCTATGGGGGGAACCCAGTACTTC	CASSPLNSAMGGTQYF
15	TRBV5-1	TRBD1	TRBJ2-1	TGCGCCAGCAGCTTATCGGTCCCGGGACAGGGAGCCCAGTTCTTC	CASSLSVPGQGAQFF
13	TRBV3-1/TRBV3-2	NA	TRBJ1-2	TGTGCCAGCAGCCAGGACAATAGGGGCCGCTACACCTTC	CASSQDNRGRYTF
13	TRBV7-9	TRBD1	TRBJ2-5	TGTGCCAGCAGCTGGACAGGGGGAGAGACCCAGTACTTC	CASSWTGGETQYF
18	TRBV24-1	TRBD2	TRBJ2-1	TGTGCCACCAGTGATCCCGGAACTAGCGGGAGCTTGGTAGATGAGCAGTTCTTC	CATSDPGTSGSLVDEQFF
12	TRBV19	TRBD2	TRBJ2-1	TGTGCCAGCACTAGCGGGTACAATGAGCAGTTCTTC	CASTSGYNEQFF
15	TRBV6-2/TRBV6-3	TRBD2	TRBJ2-6	TGTGCCAGCAGTAGCGGGGGGAATGGGGCCAACGTCCTGACTTTC	CASSSGGNGANVLTF
15	TRBV7-6	NA	TRBJ2-7	TGTGCCAGCAGCTTATTGCGAGGTCGGGCCTACGAGCAGTACTTC	CASSLLRGRAYEQYF
15	TRBV15	NA	TRBJ1-5	TGTGCCACCAGCAGACCCGGACAAAGCAATCAGCCCCAGCATTTT	CATSRPGQSNQPQHF
15	TRBV5-4	NA	TRBJ1-2	TGTGCCAGCAGCTCCCCCCGGGGGGTAAACTATGGCTACACCTTC	CASSSPRGVNYGYTF